This is a list of T cell receptor beta chains from one sample in a study of CD8+ T cells in alopecia areata. The assay was immunoSEQ multiplex PCR, and TCRdb's table has in-frame clones only and misses some. This table has 110,000 to 150,000 clones, about 56% appearing once. Sequencing was performed on CD8+ T cells sorted from blood, taken at week 4, from a patient treated with tofacitinib. The receptors shown here come from a human donor with alopecia areata. CDR3s include the opening cysteine and the closing phenylalanine or tryptophan. D genes are given only for firm matches. Only some rows state a clone size, as once, few, many or a class for expanded clones.

d_call: .; clone_size: .; j_call: TRBJ2-5; v_call: TRBV5-1; cdr3_aa: CATSHLRGETQYF; cdr3_nt: TGCGCCACCTCCCACCTTCGAGGGGAGACCCAGTACTTC
d_call: .; clone_size: .; j_call: TRBJ2-5; v_call: TRBV5-6; cdr3_aa: CASSEGVGETQYF; cdr3_nt: TGTGCCAGCAGCGAAGGGGTTGGCGAGACCCAGTACTTC
d_call: .; clone_size: .; j_call: TRBJ2-2; v_call: TRBV5-1; cdr3_aa: CASSLEGAPPTWNTGELFF; cdr3_nt: TGCGCCAGCAGCTTGGAAGGGGCACCACCCACCTGGAACACCGGGGAGCTGTTTTTT
d_call: .; clone_size: few; j_call: TRBJ2-7; v_call: TRBV30; cdr3_aa: CAWRTGTLDFYEQYF; cdr3_nt: TGTGCCTGGAGAACCGGGACACTTGATTTCTACGAGCAGTACTTC
d_call: .; clone_size: few; j_call: TRBJ2-3; v_call: TRBV27; cdr3_aa: CASSGDGQPRTDTQYF; cdr3_nt: TGTGCCAGCAGTGGGGACGGACAACCGCGCACAGATACGCAGTATTTT
d_call: .; clone_size: .; j_call: TRBJ2-1; v_call: TRBV5-6; cdr3_aa: CASSLVVNEQFF; cdr3_nt: TGTGCCAGCAGCCTCGTTGTCAATGAGCAGTTCTTC
d_call: .; clone_size: .; j_call: TRBJ1-5; v_call: TRBV5-4; cdr3_aa: CASSLWGEGNQPQHF; cdr3_nt: TGTGCCAGCAGCTTGTGGGGGGAGGGCAATCAGCCCCAGCATTTT
d_call: .; clone_size: .; j_call: TRBJ2-1; v_call: TRBV12-5; cdr3_aa: CASASLPYNEQFF; cdr3_nt: TGTGCTAGTGCGAGTCTCCCCTACAATGAGCAGTTCTTC
d_call: .; clone_size: .; j_call: TRBJ1-2; v_call: TRBV5-6; cdr3_aa: CASSLFGGHYGYTF; cdr3_nt: TGTGCCAGCAGCCTGTTCGGGGGTCACTATGGCTACACCTTC
d_call: .; clone_size: .; j_call: TRBJ1-6; v_call: TRBV6-1; cdr3_aa: CASSEGVALSYNSPLHF; cdr3_nt: TGTGCCAGCAGTGAAGGGGTAGCGTTATCCTATAATTCACCCCTCCACTTT
d_call: .; clone_size: .; j_call: TRBJ1-2; v_call: TRBV5-1; cdr3_aa: CASSLEPNPLFGYTF; cdr3_nt: TGCGCCAGCAGCTTGGAACCCAATCCCCTTTTTGGCTACACCTTC
d_call: .; clone_size: .; j_call: TRBJ2-1; v_call: TRBV9; cdr3_aa: CASSVGGSNEQFF; cdr3_nt: TGTGCCAGCAGCGTCGGAGGGTCCAATGAGCAGTTCTTC
d_call: .; clone_size: .; j_call: TRBJ2-4; v_call: TRBV29-1; cdr3_aa: CSGIRGNIQYF; cdr3_nt: TGCAGCGGAATCAGGGGAAACATTCAGTACTTC
d_call: .; clone_size: few; j_call: TRBJ2-7; v_call: TRBV29-1; cdr3_aa: CSVVTANYEQYF; cdr3_nt: TGCAGCGTTGTCACAGCAAATTACGAGCAGTACTTC
d_call: .; clone_size: few; j_call: TRBJ1-1; v_call: TRBV11-2; cdr3_aa: CASSLVPDRSNTEAFF; cdr3_nt: TGTGCCAGCAGCTTAGTCCCCGACAGGTCGAACACTGAAGCTTTCTTT
d_call: .; clone_size: .; j_call: TRBJ1-1; v_call: TRBV30; cdr3_aa: CAWSVSVEAFF; cdr3_nt: TGTGCCTGGAGTGTTAGCGTTGAAGCTTTCTTT
d_call: .; clone_size: once; j_call: TRBJ1-1; v_call: TRBV10-3; cdr3_aa: CAISNENTEAFF; cdr3_nt: TGTGCCATCAGTAATGAGAACACTGAAGCTTTCTTT
d_call: .; clone_size: .; j_call: TRBJ1-2; v_call: TRBV4-3; cdr3_aa: CASSQEGDRIYGYTF; cdr3_nt: TGCGCCAGCAGCCAAGAGGGCGACAGAATCTATGGCTACACCTTC
d_call: .; clone_size: .; j_call: TRBJ1-4; v_call: TRBV7-8; cdr3_aa: CASSLGPGMEKLFF; cdr3_nt: TGTGCCAGCAGCTTAGGGCCGGGGATGGAAAAACTGTTTTTT
d_call: .; clone_size: .; j_call: TRBJ1-2; v_call: TRBV5-4; cdr3_aa: CATPRAGYGYTF; cdr3_nt: TGTGCCACACCGAGAGCCGGCTATGGCTACACCTTC
d_call: .; clone_size: once; j_call: TRBJ2-7; v_call: TRBV6-5; cdr3_aa: CASSEGLRSYEQYF; cdr3_nt: TGTGCCAGCAGCGAGGGGCTCCGATCCTACGAGCAGTACTTC
d_call: .; clone_size: once; j_call: TRBJ2-5; v_call: TRBV27; cdr3_aa: CASGRVGAGETQYF; cdr3_nt: TGTGCCAGCGGGCGTGTGGGGGCGGGGGAGACCCAGTACTTC
d_call: .; clone_size: .; j_call: TRBJ2-1; v_call: TRBV5-4; cdr3_aa: CASGKTPNEQFF; cdr3_nt: TGTGCCAGCGGAAAAACTCCCAACGAGCAGTTCTTC
d_call: .; clone_size: .; j_call: TRBJ2-7; v_call: TRBV11-2; cdr3_aa: CASSLGQGTEQYF; cdr3_nt: TGTGCCAGCAGCTTAGGTCAGGGAACCGAGCAGTACTTC
d_call: TRBD1; clone_size: .; j_call: TRBJ2-7; v_call: TRBV27; cdr3_aa: CASSLYDPWTGEVSYEQYF; cdr3_nt: TGTGCCAGCAGTTTATACGACCCCTGGACAGGGGAAGTCTCTTACGAGCAGTACTTC
d_call: .; clone_size: few; j_call: TRBJ2-7; v_call: TRBV5-1; cdr3_aa: CASSLANSYEQYF; cdr3_nt: TGCGCCAGCAGCTTGGCCAATAGCTACGAGCAGTACTTC
d_call: .; clone_size: .; j_call: TRBJ2-7; v_call: TRBV7-3; cdr3_aa: CASSSAGAGYEQYF; cdr3_nt: TGTGCCAGCAGCTCCGCCGGGGCGGGCTACGAGCAGTACTTC
d_call: .; clone_size: .; j_call: TRBJ1-1; v_call: TRBV5-6; cdr3_aa: CASSWGGNTEAFF; cdr3_nt: TGTGCCAGCAGCTGGGGGGGAAACACTGAAGCTTTCTTT
d_call: .; clone_size: once; j_call: TRBJ2-5; v_call: TRBV4-2; cdr3_aa: CASSPGLLETQYF; cdr3_nt: TGTGCCAGCAGCCCGGGACTCTTGGAGACCCAGTACTTC
d_call: .; clone_size: .; j_call: TRBJ1-1; v_call: TRBV30; cdr3_aa: CAWKRQTEAFF; cdr3_nt: TGTGCCTGGAAAAGGCAGACTGAAGCTTTCTTT
d_call: .; clone_size: .; j_call: TRBJ2-7; v_call: TRBV5-1; cdr3_aa: CASSLVRTSYEQYF; cdr3_nt: TGCGCCAGCAGCTTGGTACGGACCTCCTACGAGCAGTACTTC
d_call: .; clone_size: .; j_call: TRBJ1-5; v_call: TRBV30; cdr3_aa: CAWSPKIGRGWDQPQHF; cdr3_nt: TGTGCCTGGAGTCCCAAGATAGGCAGGGGATGGGATCAGCCCCAGCATTTT
d_call: TRBD2; clone_size: .; j_call: TRBJ2-3; v_call: TRBV5-1; cdr3_aa: CASSRTSGGLDTQYF; cdr3_nt: TGCGCCAGCAGCAGAACTAGCGGGGGGCTTGATACGCAGTATTTT
d_call: TRBD2; clone_size: few; j_call: TRBJ2-1; v_call: TRBV19; cdr3_aa: CASSILPTSGQDEQFF; cdr3_nt: TGTGCCAGTAGTATCCTTCCGACTAGCGGGCAGGATGAGCAGTTCTTC
d_call: .; clone_size: .; j_call: TRBJ1-1; v_call: TRBV13; cdr3_aa: CASNEVVGTEAFF; cdr3_nt: TGTGCCAGCAACGAAGTGGTGGGCACTGAAGCTTTCTTT
d_call: .; clone_size: few; j_call: TRBJ2-7; v_call: TRBV4-3; cdr3_aa: CASSQDLGYEQYF; cdr3_nt: TGCGCCAGCAGCCAAGATCTGGGTTACGAGCAGTACTTC
d_call: .; clone_size: .; j_call: TRBJ1-1; v_call: TRBV30; cdr3_aa: CAWTYGVPNTEAFF; cdr3_nt: TGTGCCTGGACGTACGGGGTCCCCAACACTGAAGCTTTCTTT
d_call: .; clone_size: .; j_call: TRBJ2-7; v_call: TRBV27; cdr3_aa: CASSFGGEQYF; cdr3_nt: TGTGCCAGCAGTTTTGGGGGCGAGCAGTACTTC
d_call: TRBD2; clone_size: .; j_call: TRBJ2-5; v_call: TRBV29-1; cdr3_aa: CSVDRLAVRNF; cdr3_nt: TGCAGCGTTGACCGGCTAGCGGTCCGGAACTTC
d_call: TRBD1; clone_size: .; j_call: TRBJ1-2; v_call: TRBV6-1; cdr3_aa: CASSETGVGGYTF; cdr3_nt: TGTGCCAGCAGTGAAACAGGGGTTGGCGGCTACACCTTC
d_call: .; clone_size: .; j_call: TRBJ2-7; v_call: TRBV15; cdr3_aa: CATSFGHSYEQYF; cdr3_nt: TGTGCCACCAGTTTTGGACACTCCTACGAGCAGTACTTC
d_call: .; clone_size: .; j_call: TRBJ2-2; v_call: TRBV7-9; cdr3_aa: CASSLTGFLRGTGELFF; cdr3_nt: TGTGCCAGCAGCTTGACCGGGTTCTTAAGGGGGACCGGGGAGCTGTTTTTT
d_call: TRBD1; clone_size: .; j_call: TRBJ2-2; v_call: TRBV13; cdr3_aa: CASSLGPTGAPQVGELFF; cdr3_nt: TGTGCCAGCAGCTTAGGCCCTACAGGGGCGCCCCAGGTCGGGGAGCTGTTTTTT
d_call: .; clone_size: .; j_call: TRBJ1-2; v_call: TRBV9; cdr3_aa: CASGGGQPGYTF; cdr3_nt: TGTGCCAGCGGCGGAGGGCAGCCAGGGTACACCTTC
d_call: .; clone_size: .; j_call: TRBJ1-2; v_call: TRBV10-3; cdr3_aa: CAIGRANYGYTF; cdr3_nt: TGTGCCATCGGCCGGGCTAACTATGGCTACACCTTC
d_call: .; clone_size: .; j_call: TRBJ2-7; v_call: TRBV14; cdr3_aa: CASSQVDGPYEQYF; cdr3_nt: TGTGCCAGCAGCCAAGTGGACGGCCCCTACGAGCAGTACTTC
d_call: TRBD1; clone_size: once; j_call: TRBJ1-1; v_call: TRBV30; cdr3_aa: CAWSGTGLLNTEAFF; cdr3_nt: TGTGCCTGGAGCGGGACAGGTCTTTTAAATACTGAAGCTTTCTTT
d_call: .; clone_size: few; j_call: TRBJ2-1; v_call: TRBV2; cdr3_aa: CASSEINEQFF; cdr3_nt: TGTGCCAGCAGTGAGATTAATGAGCAGTTCTTC
d_call: .; clone_size: few; j_call: TRBJ1-6; v_call: TRBV13; cdr3_aa: CASSLQLEGFSPLHF; cdr3_nt: TGTGCCAGCAGCTTACAATTGGAGGGGTTTTCACCCCTCCACTTT